The 7 T cell receptor beta chains below come from one sample, sequenced in a study of STAT5B mutations in CD4+ large granular lymphocyte leukemia. Assay: immunoSEQ multiplex PCR; the TCRdb copy retains only in-frame clones and omits some. Among fewer than 25,000 clones listed, 70% to 85% were seen once. The sample consisted of CD4+ T cells from blood buffy coats. The receptors here all came from a human donor in good health.

This chain joins TRBV6-6 and TRBJ2-1; D possibly corresponds to TRBD1 (6 bases). Germline V gives CDR1 MNHNY, CDR2 SVGAGI (reference sequence). V was cut by 5 bases and J by 0 bases, with 11 bases left in between. The CDR3 extends over 15 amino acids. CDR3 bases: TGTGCCAGCAGTAACCGACAGGTCTCCTACAATGAGCAGTTCTTC. Amino acid sequence: CASSNRQVSYNEQFF.

The chain combines TRBV7-7 with TRBJ1-3, with 8 bases identical to TRBD1. This CDR3 has 15 residues. Germline V lookup: CDR1 SSHAT, CDR2 FNYEAQ (reference sequence). V was clipped by 5 bases and J by 4 bases; unmatched bases: 7. The CDR3 DNA sequence: TGTGCCAGCAGCACCGGGACAGGCCCAGGAAACACCATATATTTT. Translation gives CASSTGTGPGNTIYF.

The gene calls are TRBV2 and TRBJ1-4; possibly TRBD1 for D (6 bases). CDR1 and CDR2 from the germline V gene are SNHLY and FYNNEI. V lost 6 bases to trimming and J lost 0 bases, with 11 bases between them. The CDR3 spans 15 residues. CDR3 residues: CASRLQGATNEKLFF. DNA of the CDR3: TGTGCCAGCAGATTACAGGGTGCAACTAATGAAAAACTGTTTTTT.

This rearrangement joins TRBV18 to TRBJ1-2; D not certain. The CDR3 contains 14 residues. Per germline, CDR1 KGHSH and CDR2 LQKENI. V lost 2 bases and J lost 4, with 11 bases in between. The CDR3 DNA follows: TGTGCCAGCTCACCAGGTCACAGCCCCTATGGCTACACCTTC. This translates into CASSPGHSPYGYTF. The full variable domain, completed using reference TRBV18 and TRBJ1-2, is NAGVMQNPRHLVRRRGQEARLRCSPMKGHSHVYWYRQLPEEGLKFMVYLQKENIIDESGMPKERFSAEFPKEGPSILRIQQVVRGDSAAYFCASSPGHSPYGYTFGSGTRLTVV.

This rearrangement joins TRBV27 to TRBJ2-7; 12 bases fit TRBD2. The CDR3 is 15 residues long. The germline V gene has CDR1 MNHEY and CDR2 SMNVEV (reference sequence). V dropped 5 bases and J dropped 2; count of bases not matched to a gene: 4. CDR3 nucleotide sequence: TGTGCCAGCAGTCGGGGACTAGCGGGCCCCTACGAGCAGTACTTC. As protein: CASSRGLAGPYEQYF.

The V and J genes are TRBV9 and TRBJ1-1; D unresolved. The germline V gene has CDR1 SGDLS and CDR2 YYNGEE. The ends were cut back, 2 bases at V and 5 bases at J, with 16 bases in the middle. The CDR3 is made up of 15 amino acids. This CDR3 is CASSVGWVLETEAFF. The CDR3 nucleotides are TGTGCCAGCAGCGTTGGTTGGGTCCTTGAGACTGAAGCTTTCTTT.

This chain uses TRBV10-1 with TRBJ2-7; D may be TRBD1 or TRBD2 (5 bases each). Germline-derived CDR1 and CDR2 are WNHNN and SYGVQD (reference sequence). V was cut by 6 bases and J by 3 bases, with 21 bases left in between. This CDR3 is built from 16 residues. The CDR3 loop is CASSSVDRDVSYEQYF. In DNA form, the CDR3 reads TGCGCCAGCAGCTCCGTAGACCGGGACGTAAGCTACGAGCAGTACTTC.